The 13 T cell receptor beta chains reported below all come from one sample, sequenced in a study of cytomegalovirus exposure and HLA in healthy donors. It was with 60 Vbeta and 13 Jbeta primers that the PCR ran. Assay used: immunoSEQ multiplex PCR; TCRdb lists only in-frame clones, some missing. The table has 200,000 or so clones, 70% to 90% seen once. The sample consisted of PBMCs. The receptors stem from a woman between 18 and 29 years old in good health and CMV-seropositive.

This clone showed up just a few times. The rearrangement links TRBV19 to TRBJ1-1; 7 positions match TRBD1. Per the germline V gene, CDR1 is LNHDA and CDR2 is SQIVND (reference sequence). This CDR3 comprises 13 residues. J gave up 8 bases and V 5 bases, and 8 bases lay outside the gene matches. In DNA, the CDR3 is TGTGCCAGTAGTTGGGACAGCCCAAGAGAAGCTTTCTTT. It encodes CASSWDSPREAFF.

This rearrangement joins TRBV4-3 to TRBJ2-3; TRBD2 might be the D (6 bases). Germline-derived CDR1 and CDR2 are LGHNA and YSLEER. This CDR3 is built from 17 residues. V was clipped by 0 bases and J by 3 bases, with 16 bases between them. This CDR3 reads CASSQEGLQYGTDTQYF. The CDR3 DNA reads as TGCGCCAGCAGCCAAGAAGGACTACAGTACGGAACAGATACGCAGTATTTT.

This clone was found a few times. The chain has TRBV11-1 and TRBJ1-1, with D maybe TRBD1 (6 bases). This CDR3 has 16 residues. Trimming pared 8 bases from V and 0 bases from J, leaving 19 bases between. Germline-derived CDR1 and CDR2 are SGHAT and FQDESV (reference sequence). CDR3 sequence (DNA): TGTGCCAGCCGGGCCAGGCGGGGGCCCTTGAACACTGAAGCTTTCTTT. Amino acid sequence: CASRARRGPLNTEAFF.

This chain joins TRBV11-2 and TRBJ2-7; the D is unclear. V dropped 2 bases and J dropped 4 bases, with 9 bases sitting between them. The CDR3 extends over 13 amino acids. Germline V gives CDR1 SGHAT, CDR2 FQNNGV. This CDR3 is CASSLYSLYEQYV. DNA for the CDR3: TGTGCCAGCAGCTTATACAGCCTATACGAGCAGTACGTC.

Written as DNA, the CDR3 is TGTGCCAGCAGTGTTGCCCCGCGCGATCAGCCCCAGCATTTT. This gives the protein CASSVAPRDQPQHF. This chain connects TRBV2 to TRBJ1-5; D remains ambiguous. Trimming shortened V by 4 bases and J by 5 bases, and 12 bases separated the two germline ends. Germline V lookup: CDR1 SNHLY, CDR2 FYNNEI. The CDR3 sequence is 14 residues long. Based on the CDR3 plus reference TRBV2 and TRBJ1-5, the full variable domain is EPEVTQTPSHQVTQMGQEVILRCVPISNHLYFYWYRQILGQKVEFLVSFYNNEISEKSEIFDDQFSVERPDGSNFTLKIRSTKLEDSAMYFCASSVAPRDQPQHFGDGTRLSIL.

The chain uses TRBV11-2 and TRBJ2-1; possible D gene TRBD1, 6 bases. This CDR3 has 16 amino acids. Trimming took off 1 base at V and 6 bases at J, with 16 bases between the two ends. Germline loops: CDR1 SGHAT, CDR2 FQNNGV. As DNA, the CDR3 is TGTGCCAGCAGCTTAGTAGTGGGGGCTAAGTTCAATGAGCAGTTCTTC. The encoded protein is CASSLVVGAKFNEQFF. The whole variable domain, remainder taken from reference TRBV11-2 and TRBJ2-1, is EAGVAQSPRYKIIEKRQSVAFWCNPISGHATLYWYQQILGQGPKLLIQFQNNGVVDDSQLPKDRFSAERLKGVDSTLKIQPAKLEDSAVYLCASSLVVGAKFNEQFFGPGTRLTVL.

This chain connects TRBV7-6 to TRBJ2-2; 8 bases match TRBD1. V lost 0 bases to trimming and J lost 7 bases; unmatched junction nucleotides: 13. CDR1 and CDR2 from the germline V gene are SGHVS and FNYEAQ. There are 18 residues in the CDR3. The CDR3 region is CASSLAPDRADDVGELFF. The CDR3 region has the DNA TGTGCCAGCAGCTTAGCGCCGGACAGGGCGGATGATGTCGGGGAGCTGTTTTTT.

CDR3 sequence: CASSLGSQYEQYV. The CDR3 nucleotides are TGTGCCAGCAGCTTGGGCAGCCAGTACGAGCAGTACGTC. The chain carries TRBV7-8 and TRBJ2-7, with D hard to call. Germline CDR1 reads SGHVS; CDR2 reads FQNEAQ. The CDR3 has 13 residues. Trimming stripped 3 bases from V and 4 bases from J, with 10 bases between.

This chain links TRBV28 with TRBJ1-1; 12 bases are shared with TRBD1. From germline, CDR1 is MDHEN and CDR2 SYDVKM. This CDR3 is built from 19 residues. Trimming removed 3 bases from V and 4 bases from J; junction bases left unmatched: 15. CDR3 sequence reads: CASSFRPGTGGLGVTEAFF. The DNA for the CDR3 is TGTGCCAGCAGTTTCCGTCCCGGGACAGGGGGCTTAGGAGTCACTGAAGCTTTCTTT. The variable domain in full, with the rest retrieved from reference TRBV28 and TRBJ1-1, is DVKVTQSSRYLVKRTGEKVFLECVQDMDHENMFWYRQDPGLGLRLIYFSYDVKMKEKGDIPEGYSVSREKKERFSLILESASTNQTSMYLCASSFRPGTGGLGVTEAFFGQGTRLTVV.

This clone was seen just once. The chain recombines TRBV7-2 with TRBJ2-5; 8 nucleotides agree with TRBD1. The CDR3 contains 13 residues. Germline CDR1 is SGHTA and CDR2 is FQGNSA. The V and J ends lost 2 bases and 5 bases, in that order; junction bases with no gene match: 1. The CDR3 spells CASSLRQGETQYF. Written as DNA, the CDR3 is TGTGCCAGCAGCTTAAGACAGGGGGAGACCCAGTACTTC.

V usage is TRBV9 and J usage is TRBJ2-3, with D possibly matching TRBD1 (5 bases). The CDR3 runs 14 residues. Trimming left V 0 bases short and J 3 bases short, with 8 bases between. CDR1 is SGDLS, CDR2 YYNGEE, per germline. CDR3 sequence reads: CASSVGTSTDTQYF. CDR3 bases: TGTGCCAGCAGCGTAGGGACATCGACAGATACGCAGTATTTT. The whole variable domain, remainder taken from reference TRBV9 and TRBJ2-3, is DSGVTQTPKHLITATGQRVTLRCSPRSGDLSVYWYQQSLDQGLQFLIQYYNGEERAKGNILERFSAQQFPDLHSELNLSSLELGDSALYFCASSVGTSTDTQYFGPGTRLTVL.

V usage is TRBV27 and J usage is TRBJ2-2; D is undetermined. V lost 2 bases, J lost 4 bases, and 11 bases lay in between. Germline-derived CDR1 and CDR2 are MNHEY and SMNVEV (reference sequence). CDR3 length: 15 amino acids. The CDR3: CASSLIVSPTGELFF. The CDR3 DNA reads TGTGCCAGCAGTTTAATTGTTTCTCCCACCGGGGAGCTGTTTTTT.

The chain combines TRBV7-6 with TRBJ1-1; D is unclear. CDR1 SGHVS and CDR2 FNYEAQ come from the germline V gene. There are 14 residues in the CDR3. The V gene lost 4 bases and the J gene lost 4 bases, with 13 bases spanning the gap. CDR3 sequence reads: CASSSSVVGTEAFF. The CDR3 bases are TGTGCCAGCAGCTCTTCGGTTGTTGGCACTGAAGCTTTCTTT.